This TCR beta chain appears in the sequencing data of a study of OX40 agonist ivuxolimab in advanced cancers. CDR3 length: 15 amino acids. With 1 base removed from V and 0 bases from J, the gap between germline ends came to 9 bases. Germline loops: CDR1 LGHNA, CDR2 YNFKEQ. Comments on this clone: Its antigen is unknown.

Clones were read by immunoSEQ multiplex PCR, and TCRdb kept only the in-frame ones, dropping some. The data hold about 49,000 clones, with less than 85% observed a single time. Study-wide results and caveats: On average, a greater number of expanded clones characterised CD8+ T cells relative to CD4+.

The receptor was isolated from an adult with an advanced solid tumor such as melanoma, head and neck, liver or kidney cancer. The J gene is TRBJ1-1, the V gene TRBV4-2, with D perhaps TRBD1 (5 bases). The source was CD4+ or CD8+ T cells sorted from blood, collected in a trial of the OX40 agonist ivuxolimab. CDR3 nucleotide sequence: TGTGCCAGCAGCCAAGGGGGACTTATGAACACTGAAGCTTTCTTT. Translated: CASSQGGLMNTEAFF.